A single sample gave rise to the 5 T cell receptor beta chains below, sequenced in a study of cytotoxic CD8 clonotypes in ibrutinib-treated CLL (dated by TCRdb to the early 2020s). In light of the paper, this sample's time point label describes: approximately 11 months on ibrutinib. Libraries were built with the immunoSEQ multiplex PCR assay. The clones in this table, taken by TCRdb from immuneACCESS, are in-frame only. Not every clone is retained; where verified, under half of the shortfall comes from an unresolved V gene, and the cause of the rest is unknown. The sample includes some 63,000 clones, with roughly nine tenths observed a single time. The ten top clones hold 3.1% of the sample. The sample in question was PBMCs, obtained after 12 months of ibrutinib treatment. These receptors all come from a human donor with chronic lymphocytic leukemia.

The CDR3 region is CSVTDRGVDEQYF. The DNA for the CDR3 is TGCAGCGTTACGGACAGGGGTGTAGACGAGCAGTACTTC. The chain uses TRBV29-1 and TRBJ2-7; 9 nucleotides match TRBD1. CDR1 and CDR2 (germline): SQVTM, ANQGSEA. Trimming cost V 5 bases and J 5 bases; bases outside gene matches: 7. The CDR3 runs 13 residues.

V and J are TRBV6-1 and TRBJ2-4, with 10 bases matching TRBD1. Germline V gives CDR1 MNHNS, CDR2 SASEGT. The CDR3 has 17 amino acids. With V trimmed by 4 bases and J by 0 bases, 6 bases remained unmatched. The CDR3 sequence: CASSVRDRGLAKNIQYF. In nucleotides, the CDR3 is TGTGCCAGCAGTGTCCGGGACAGGGGACTAGCCAAAAACATTCAGTACTTC.

CDR3 in DNA: TGTGCCAGCAGTTGGGACAGGGGGCCGGGTGAAGCTTTCTTT. It yields the protein CASSWDRGPGEAFF. The chain carries TRBV6-5 and TRBJ1-1; 12 bases are shared with TRBD1. This CDR3 spans 14 amino acids. Losses at the gene ends were 4 bases for V and 7 bases for J; bases not matched to a gene: 4. CDR1 MNHEY and CDR2 SVGAGI come from the germline V gene.

The chain uses TRBV18 and TRBJ2-5, with D perhaps TRBD2 (6 bases). V gave up 0 bases and J gave up 6 bases, with 11 bases separating them. The germline V gene has CDR1 KGHSH and CDR2 LQKENI. The CDR3 spans 14 residues. The CDR3 here is CASSPPAGQQTQYF. The CDR3 nucleotides are TGTGCCAGCTCACCACCGGCGGGGCAACAGACCCAGTACTTC.

This clone has a single count. The gene calls are TRBV11-2 and TRBJ2-7; D is perhaps TRBD2 (7 bases). Looked up from germline, CDR1 is SGHAT and CDR2 is FQNNGV. The CDR3 is 15 residues long. V was clipped by 5 bases and J by 6 bases, with 20 bases between them. This CDR3 reads CASSPHQGGDFEQYF. DNA of the CDR3: TGTGCCAGCAGCCCCCACCAAGGGGGGGATTTCGAGCAGTACTTC.